Below are 9 T cell receptor beta chains sequenced from a single sample in a study of shared clonotypes between healthy human individuals. Repertoires were generated with immunoSEQ multiplex PCR, while TCRdb's copy carries only in-frame clones and drops some. The sample consists of 1.4 million to 1.5 million clones, about 96% of them appearing once. Specimen: naive CD4+ T cells sorted from blood. As for subset: CD45RA+ positively selected. Receptors were obtained from a man in his thirties or forties in good health.

Remarks on this clone: The sample has other DNA sequences that encode this CDR3 too. The rearrangement joins TRBV28 to TRBJ2-7; possible D gene TRBD2, 6 bases. This CDR3 is 12 amino acids long. The ends were cut back, 2 bases at V and 6 bases at J, with 8 bases in the middle. The germline V gene has CDR1 MDHEN and CDR2 SYDVKM. DNA of the CDR3: TGTGCCAGCAGTTTAATCGGGGGCGAGCAGTACTTC. This translates into CASSLIGGEQYF.

The CDR3 protein is CASSEIDGVYGYTF. In nucleotides, the CDR3 is TGTGCCAGCAGTGAGATCGATGGGGTTTACGGCTACACCTTC. The rearrangement links TRBV25-1 to TRBJ1-2; D is ambiguous. V lost 3 bases to trimming and J lost 8 bases, with 16 bases between them. The CDR3 sequence is 14 residues long. The germline gives CDR1 MGHDK, CDR2 SYGVNS.

J is TRBJ2-7 and V is TRBV5-8; D gene uncertain. The V and J ends lost 2 bases and 3 bases respectively, with 6 bases between them. Germline V lookup: CDR1 SGHTS, CDR2 YDEGEE. This CDR3 has 12 residues. Here the CDR3 reads CASSLNNYEQYF. The DNA of the CDR3 is TGTGCCAGCAGCTTAAACAACTACGAGCAGTACTTC.

To note about this clone: Other DNA sequences within the sample encode an identical CDR3. J is TRBJ1-5 and V is TRBV28, with 7 bases fitting TRBD1. CDR3 length equals 13 residues. The V gene end was trimmed by 6 bases and the J gene end by 7 bases; junction bases not matched to a gene: 6. Germline V gives CDR1 MDHEN, CDR2 SYDVKM. CDR3 DNA: TGTGCCAGCAGCCGGGACAGTCTACAGCCCCAGCATTTT. Protein product: CASSRDSLQPQHF.

As to this clone: The identical CDR3 is also encoded by other nucleotide sequences in the sample. The rearrangement joins TRBV13 to TRBJ2-7; maybe TRBD2 (5 bases). Germline V gene lookup returns CDR1 PRHDT and CDR2 FYEKMQ (reference sequence). Trimming took off 5 bases at V and 4 bases at J, with 9 bases between the two ends. The CDR3 runs 12 residues. The CDR3 protein is CASSPRGYEQYF. The CDR3 region has the DNA TGTGCCAGCAGCCCTCGCGGGTACGAGCAGTACTTC. Filled out from reference TRBV13 and TRBJ2-7, the complete variable domain reads AAGVIQSPRHLIKEKRETATLKCYPIPRHDTVYWYQQGPGQDPQFLISFYEKMQSDKGSIPDRFSAQQFSDYHSELNMSSLELGDSALYFCASSPRGYEQYFGPGTRLTVT.

CDR3: CASSLEWGAVNGYTF. CDR3 nucleotide sequence: TGCGCCAGCAGCTTGGAATGGGGGGCGGTCAATGGCTACACCTTC. The chain couples TRBV5-1 to TRBJ1-2; TRBD1 might be the D (6 bases). Germline loops: CDR1 SGHRS, CDR2 YFSETQ. The CDR3 has 15 amino acids. Trimming cost V 0 bases and J 6 bases, with 15 bases left between them.

The rearrangement uses TRBV19 and TRBJ1-1; D unclear. Germline assignment: CDR1 LNHDA and CDR2 SQIVND (reference sequence). CDR3 size: 11 residues. V dropped 8 bases and J dropped 5 bases, with 9 bases sitting between them. CDR3 loop: CASWRETEAFF. The CDR3 bases are TGTGCCAGTTGGCGGGAGACTGAAGCTTTCTTT. The variable domain in full, with the rest retrieved from reference TRBV19 and TRBJ1-1, is DGGITQSPKYLFRKEGQNVTLSCEQNLNHDAMYWYRQDPGQGLRLIYYSQIVNDFQKGDIAEGYSVSREKKESFPLTVTSAQKNPTAFYLCASWRETEAFFGQGTRLTVV.

The chain is built from TRBV28 and TRBJ1-5, with no clear D. The germline gives CDR1 MDHEN, CDR2 SYDVKM. With 1 base removed from V and 5 bases from J, the gap between germline ends came to 9 bases. This CDR3 spans 14 amino acids. CDR3 residues: CASSLLMDHQPQHF. The CDR3 region has the DNA TGTGCCAGCAGTTTATTGATGGATCATCAGCCCCAGCATTTT. Variable domain in full (rest from reference TRBV28 and TRBJ1-5): DVKVTQSSRYLVKRTGEKVFLECVQDMDHENMFWYRQDPGLGLRLIYFSYDVKMKEKGDIPEGYSVSREKKERFSLILESASTNQTSMYLCASSLLMDHQPQHFGDGTRLSIL.

The chain couples TRBV5-1 to TRBJ2-1, with D perhaps TRBD1 or TRBD2 (5 bases each). V was clipped by 1 base and J by 8 bases, with 13 bases between them. The CDR3 loop spans 14 amino acids. Germline CDR1 reads SGHRS; CDR2 reads YFSETQ. CDR3: CASSLSVGRDEQFF. The CDR3, as DNA: TGCGCCAGCAGCTTGTCGGTGGGGCGGGATGAGCAGTTCTTC.